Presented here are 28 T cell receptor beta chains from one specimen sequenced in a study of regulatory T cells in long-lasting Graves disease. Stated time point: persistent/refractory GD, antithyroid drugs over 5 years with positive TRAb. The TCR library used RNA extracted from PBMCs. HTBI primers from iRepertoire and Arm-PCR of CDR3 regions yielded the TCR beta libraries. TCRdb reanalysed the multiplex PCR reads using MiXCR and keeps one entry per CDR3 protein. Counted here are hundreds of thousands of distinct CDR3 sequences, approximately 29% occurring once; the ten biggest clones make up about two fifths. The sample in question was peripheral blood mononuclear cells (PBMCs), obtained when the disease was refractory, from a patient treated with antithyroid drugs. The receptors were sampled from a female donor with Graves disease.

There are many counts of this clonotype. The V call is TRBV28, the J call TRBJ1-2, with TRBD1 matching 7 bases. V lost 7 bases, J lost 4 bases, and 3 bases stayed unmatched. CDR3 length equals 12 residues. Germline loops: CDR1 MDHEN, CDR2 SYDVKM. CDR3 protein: CASTRDSYGYTF. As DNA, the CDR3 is TGTGCCAGCACCCGGGACAGCTATGGCTACACCTTC.

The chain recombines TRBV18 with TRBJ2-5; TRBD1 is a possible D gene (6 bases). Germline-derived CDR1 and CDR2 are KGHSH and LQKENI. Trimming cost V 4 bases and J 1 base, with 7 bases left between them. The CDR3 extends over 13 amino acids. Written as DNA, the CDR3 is TGTGCCAGCTCACGACAGGTCCAAGAGACCCAGTACTTC. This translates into CASSRQVQETQYF.

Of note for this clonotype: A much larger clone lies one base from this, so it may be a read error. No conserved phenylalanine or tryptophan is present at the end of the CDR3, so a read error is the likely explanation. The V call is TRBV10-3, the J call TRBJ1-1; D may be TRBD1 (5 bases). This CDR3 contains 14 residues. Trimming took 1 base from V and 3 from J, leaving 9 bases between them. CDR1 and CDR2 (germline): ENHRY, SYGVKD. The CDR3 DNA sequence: TGTGCCATCAGTGAGTTAGGGGTCGACACTGAAGCTTTCCTT. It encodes CAISELGVDTEAFL.

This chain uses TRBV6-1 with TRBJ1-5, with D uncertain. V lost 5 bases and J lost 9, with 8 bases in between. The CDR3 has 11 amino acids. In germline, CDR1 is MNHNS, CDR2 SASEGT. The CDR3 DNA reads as TGTGCCAGCAGTCCTCCGGGGCCCCAGCATTTT. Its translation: CASSPPGPQHF.

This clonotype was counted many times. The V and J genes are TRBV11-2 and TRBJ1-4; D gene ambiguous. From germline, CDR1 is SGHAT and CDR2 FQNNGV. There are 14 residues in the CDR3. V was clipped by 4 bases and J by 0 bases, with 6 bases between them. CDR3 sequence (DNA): TGTGCCAGCAGCTCCGATGCAACTAATGAAAAACTGTTTTTT. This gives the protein CASSSDATNEKLFF.

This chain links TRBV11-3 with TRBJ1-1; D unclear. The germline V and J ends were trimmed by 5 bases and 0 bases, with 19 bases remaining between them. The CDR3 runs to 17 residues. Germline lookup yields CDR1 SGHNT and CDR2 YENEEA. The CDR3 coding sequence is TGTGCCAGCAGCAGGACCACGGGCGGGGTCATGAACACTGAAGCTTTCTTT. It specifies CASSRTTGGVMNTEAFF.

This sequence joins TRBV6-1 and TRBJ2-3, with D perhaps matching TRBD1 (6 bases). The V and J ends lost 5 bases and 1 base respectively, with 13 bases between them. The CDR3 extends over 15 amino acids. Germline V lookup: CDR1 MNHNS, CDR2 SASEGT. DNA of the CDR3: TGTGCCAGCAGTCCCGGGGACACCGGCACAGATACGCAGTATTTT. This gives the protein CASSPGDTGTDTQYF.

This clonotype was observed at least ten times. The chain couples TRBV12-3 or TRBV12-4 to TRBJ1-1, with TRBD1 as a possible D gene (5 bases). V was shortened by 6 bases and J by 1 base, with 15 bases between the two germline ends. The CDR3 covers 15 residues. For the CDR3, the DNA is TGTGCCAGCAGCTCCAGACAGAACAAGAACACTGAAGCTTTCTTT. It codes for CASSSRQNKNTEAFF.

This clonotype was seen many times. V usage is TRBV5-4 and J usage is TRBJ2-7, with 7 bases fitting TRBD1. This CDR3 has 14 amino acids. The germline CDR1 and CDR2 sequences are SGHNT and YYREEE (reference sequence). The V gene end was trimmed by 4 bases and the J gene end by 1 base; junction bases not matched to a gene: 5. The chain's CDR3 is CASSVRDSSYEQYF. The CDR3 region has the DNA TGTGCCAGCAGCGTCCGGGACAGTTCCTACGAGCAGTACTTC.

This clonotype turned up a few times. The CDR3 bases are TGTGCCATCTCGTCAGGAAACGAGCAGTACTTC. Translating it yields CAISSGNEQYF. The rearrangement links TRBV10-3 to TRBJ2-7; no definite D call. This CDR3 comprises 11 residues. Germline CDR1 ENHRY, CDR2 SYGVKD. Deletions cut 8 bases from V and 5 bases from J, with 10 bases between.

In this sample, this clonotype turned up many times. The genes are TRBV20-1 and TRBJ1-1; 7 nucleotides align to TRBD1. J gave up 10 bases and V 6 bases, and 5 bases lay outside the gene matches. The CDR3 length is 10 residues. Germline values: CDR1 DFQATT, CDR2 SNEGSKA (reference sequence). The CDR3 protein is CSALTGRAFF. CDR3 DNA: TGCAGTGCGCTGACAGGGCGAGCTTTCTTT.

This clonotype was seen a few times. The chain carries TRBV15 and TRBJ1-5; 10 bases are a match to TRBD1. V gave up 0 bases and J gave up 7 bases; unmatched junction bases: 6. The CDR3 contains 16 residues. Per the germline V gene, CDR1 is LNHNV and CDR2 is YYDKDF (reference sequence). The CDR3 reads CATSREPGTGVQPQHF. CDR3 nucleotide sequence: TGTGCCACCAGCAGAGAGCCGGGGACAGGGGTCCAGCCCCAGCATTTT. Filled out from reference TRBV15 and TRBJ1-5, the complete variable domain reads DAMVIQNPRYQVTQFGKPVTLSCSQTLNHNVMYWYQQKSSQAPKLLFHYYDKDFNNEADTPDNFQSRRPNTSFCFLDIRSPGLGDTAMYLCATSREPGTGVQPQHFGDGTRLSIL.

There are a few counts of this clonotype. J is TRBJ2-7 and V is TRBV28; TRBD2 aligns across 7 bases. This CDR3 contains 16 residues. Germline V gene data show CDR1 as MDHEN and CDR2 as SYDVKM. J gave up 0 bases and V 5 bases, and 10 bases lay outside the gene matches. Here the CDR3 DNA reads TGTGCCAGCAGTCCTCTAGCGGTCCCGAGCTCCTACGAGCAGTACTTC. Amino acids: CASSPLAVPSSYEQYF.

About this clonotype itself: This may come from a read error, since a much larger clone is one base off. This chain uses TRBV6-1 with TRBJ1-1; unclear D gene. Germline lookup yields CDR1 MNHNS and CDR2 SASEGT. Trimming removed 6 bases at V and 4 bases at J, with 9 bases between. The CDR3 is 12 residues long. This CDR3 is CASRLQSTEAFF. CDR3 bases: TGTGCCAGCAGGCTACAGAGCACTGAAGCTTTCTTT.

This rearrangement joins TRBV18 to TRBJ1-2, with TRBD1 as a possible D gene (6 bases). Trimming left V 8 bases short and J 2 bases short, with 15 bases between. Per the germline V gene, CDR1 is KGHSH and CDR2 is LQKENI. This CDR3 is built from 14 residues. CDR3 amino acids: CASSPKDSNYGYTF. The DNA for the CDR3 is TGTGCCAGCAGCCCAAAGGACAGCAACTATGGCTACACCTTC.

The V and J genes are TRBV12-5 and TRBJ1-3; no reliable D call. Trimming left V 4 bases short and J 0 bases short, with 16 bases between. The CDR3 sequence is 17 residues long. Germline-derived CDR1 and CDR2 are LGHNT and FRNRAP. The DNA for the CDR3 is TGTGCTAGTGGTTCCCGCCTCGGACGCCGCTCTGGAAACACCATATATTTT. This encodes CASGSRLGRRSGNTIYF.

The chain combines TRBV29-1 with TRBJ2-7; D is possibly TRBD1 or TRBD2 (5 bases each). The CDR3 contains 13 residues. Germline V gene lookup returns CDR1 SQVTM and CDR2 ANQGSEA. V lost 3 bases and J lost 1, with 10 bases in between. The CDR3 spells CSVDVGTSYEQYF. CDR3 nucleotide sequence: TGCAGCGTTGATGTGGGGACGTCCTACGAGCAGTACTTC.

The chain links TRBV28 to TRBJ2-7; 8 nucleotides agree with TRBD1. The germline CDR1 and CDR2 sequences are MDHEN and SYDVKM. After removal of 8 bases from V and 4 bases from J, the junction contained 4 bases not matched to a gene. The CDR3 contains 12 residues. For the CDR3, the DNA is TGTGCCAGCGGGAGACAGGGGTACGAGCAGTACTTC. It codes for CASGRQGYEQYF.

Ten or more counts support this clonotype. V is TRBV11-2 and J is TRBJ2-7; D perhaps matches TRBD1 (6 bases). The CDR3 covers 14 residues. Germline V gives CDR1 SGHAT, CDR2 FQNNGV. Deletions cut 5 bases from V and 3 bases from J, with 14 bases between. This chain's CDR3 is CASSTGTLGYEQYF. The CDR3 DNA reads TGTGCCAGCAGCACGGGGACACTGGGCTACGAGCAGTACTTC.

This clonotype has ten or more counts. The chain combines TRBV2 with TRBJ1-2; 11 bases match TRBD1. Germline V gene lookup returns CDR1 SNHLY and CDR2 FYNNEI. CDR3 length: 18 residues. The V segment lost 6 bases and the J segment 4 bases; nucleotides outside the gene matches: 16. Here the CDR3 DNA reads TGTGCCAGCAGGCTCCCCCGGGACAGGGGGGATGGCGCCTATGGCTACACCTTC. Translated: CASRLPRDRGDGAYGYTF. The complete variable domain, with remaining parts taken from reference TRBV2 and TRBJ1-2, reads EPEVTQTPSHQVTQMGQEVILRCVPISNHLYFYWYRQILGQKVEFLVSFYNNEISEKSEIFDDQFSVERPDGSNFTLKIRSTKLEDSAMYFCASRLPRDRGDGAYGYTFGSGTRLTVV.

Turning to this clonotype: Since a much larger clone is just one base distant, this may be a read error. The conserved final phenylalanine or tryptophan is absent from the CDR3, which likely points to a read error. The DNA of the CDR3 is TGTGCCAGCAGTTTCGTAGACAATCAGGACACTGAAGCTTTCCTT. Translating gives CASSFVDNQDTEAFL. The chain links TRBV28 to TRBJ1-1; D uncertain. CDR1 is MDHEN, CDR2 SYDVKM, per germline. V was cut by 3 bases and J by 3 bases, with 14 bases left in between. The CDR3 length is 15 residues.

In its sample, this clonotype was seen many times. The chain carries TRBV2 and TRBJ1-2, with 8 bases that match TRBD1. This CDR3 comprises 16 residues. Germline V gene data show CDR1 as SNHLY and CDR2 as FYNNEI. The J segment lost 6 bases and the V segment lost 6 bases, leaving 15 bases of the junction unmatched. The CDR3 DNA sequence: TGTGCCAGCAGCCGGGGAATGTCAGGGGGCGCCCATGGCTACACCTTC. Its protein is CASSRGMSGGAHGYTF.

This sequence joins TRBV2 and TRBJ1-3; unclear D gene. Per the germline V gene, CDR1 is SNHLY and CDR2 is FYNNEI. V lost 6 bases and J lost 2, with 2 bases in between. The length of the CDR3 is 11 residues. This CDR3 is CASRTGNTIYF. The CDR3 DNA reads TGTGCCAGCAGGACTGGAAACACCATATATTTT.

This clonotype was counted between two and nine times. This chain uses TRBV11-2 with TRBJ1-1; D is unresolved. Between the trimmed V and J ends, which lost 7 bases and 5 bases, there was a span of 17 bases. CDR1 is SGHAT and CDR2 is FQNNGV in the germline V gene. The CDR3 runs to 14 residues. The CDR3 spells CASTLLPRATEAFF. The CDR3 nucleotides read TGTGCCAGCACCCTTTTACCCCGCGCGACTGAAGCTTTCTTT.

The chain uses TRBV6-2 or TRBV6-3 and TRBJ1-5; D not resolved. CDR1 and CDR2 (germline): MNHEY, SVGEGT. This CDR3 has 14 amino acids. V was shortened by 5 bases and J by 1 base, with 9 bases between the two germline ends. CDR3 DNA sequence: TGTGCCAGCAGTGAAGCCCAGAGCAATCAGCCCCAGCATTTT. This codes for CASSEAQSNQPQHF.

CDR3 sequence: CASSLLGQSNQPQHF. CDR3 DNA: TGTGCCAGCAGCTTGTTGGGGCAGTCCAATCAGCCCCAGCATTTT. The chain is built from TRBV5-6 and TRBJ1-5; D is possibly TRBD1 (5 bases). Per the germline V gene, CDR1 is SGHDT and CDR2 is YYEEEE. The CDR3 is 15 residues long. The V and J ends lost 1 base and 3 bases respectively, with 11 bases between them.

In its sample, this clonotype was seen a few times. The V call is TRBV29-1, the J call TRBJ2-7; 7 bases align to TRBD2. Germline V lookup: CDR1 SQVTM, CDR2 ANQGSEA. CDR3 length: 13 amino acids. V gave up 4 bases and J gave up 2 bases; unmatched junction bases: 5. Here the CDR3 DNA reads TGCAGCGTTGGGGGTCTAGCGGCCTACGAGCAGTACTTC. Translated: CSVGGLAAYEQYF.

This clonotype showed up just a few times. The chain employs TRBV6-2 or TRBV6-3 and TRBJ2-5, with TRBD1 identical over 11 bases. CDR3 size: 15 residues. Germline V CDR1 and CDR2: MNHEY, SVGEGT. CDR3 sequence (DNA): TGTGCTTCTAGAGGGGGACAGGGGGGAGGAGAGACCCAGTACTTC. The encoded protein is CASRGGQGGGETQYF.